This is a list of T cell receptor beta chains from one sample in a study of T cell responses to AZD1222 COVID-19 vaccine. Repertoires were generated with immunoSEQ multiplex PCR, while TCRdb's copy carries only in-frame clones and drops some. In the table there are tens of thousands of clones, 75% to 85% of which are singletons. Sequenced material: peripheral blood, taken on day 0 of AZD1222 vaccination. These receptors all come from an adult in good health. Both conserved end residues are part of each CDR3. A D gene is named only where the DNA matches it firmly. Some rows mark clone size as missing; the rest say once, few, many or name a class of expanded clone.

>TRBJ2-7|TRBV3-1/TRBV3-2|.|.
TGTGCCAGCAGCCAGAGGGGAACCTACGAGCAGTACTTC
CASSQRGTYEQYF
>TRBJ1-3|TRBV10-3|TRBD1|.
TGTGCCACAAAGACAGGGGGTCCAAACTCTGGAAACACCATATATTTT
CATKTGGPNSGNTIYF
>TRBJ2-3|TRBV7-7|TRBD2|.
TGTGCTAGCAGCTTGGGCCGGGAGGTACCCGATACGCAGTATTTT
CASSLGREVPDTQYF
>TRBJ1-2|TRBV7-6|.|few
TGTGCCAGCAGCTCAGGGGCAGGTGGAGCTAACTATGGCTACACCTTC
CASSSGAGGANYGYTF
>TRBJ2-7|TRBV7-6|TRBD2|few
TGTGCCAGCAGCCCCGGGGGGTACGAGCAGTACTTC
CASSPGGYEQYF
>TRBJ1-4|TRBV6-5|.|.
TGTGCCAGCAGTTCAACGTACGGACGGATTGAAAAACTGTTTTTT
CASSSTYGRIEKLFF
>TRBJ1-3|TRBV30|.|.
TGTGCCTGGAGGGGGACCTCCAGAGGAAACACCATATATTTT
CAWRGTSRGNTIYF
>TRBJ1-3|TRBV29-1|.|.
TGCAGCGCACTCGCAGGGGACGGAAACACCATATATTTT
CSALAGDGNTIYF
>TRBJ1-5|TRBV15|.|.
TGTGCCACCAGCGGACCAGGGGATCAGCCCCAGCATTTT
CATSGPGDQPQHF
>TRBJ2-7|TRBV2|.|once
TGTGCCAGCAGTGAAGCGCGGCAGTCCTCCTACGAGCAGTACTTC
CASSEARQSSYEQYF
>TRBJ1-3|TRBV6-2/TRBV6-3|.|.
TGTGCCAGCAGCAACTCTGGAAACACCATATATTTT
CASSNSGNTIYF
>TRBJ1-6|TRBV2|.|.
TGTGCCAGCAGTGAAACCCCTCGTGGACCCCTCCACTTT
CASSETPRGPLHF
>TRBJ2-1|TRBV29-1|TRBD2|.
TGCAGCGTTGCACTAGCGGGGTACAATGAGCAGTTCTTC
CSVALAGYNEQFF
>TRBJ2-5|TRBV18|.|.
TGTGCCAGCTCTCCAACGACCCGGGAGACCCAGTACTTC
CASSPTTRETQYF
>TRBJ1-3|TRBV7-9|.|.
TGTGCCAGCAGCTTATACAGGGTTGGAAACACCATATATTTT
CASSLYRVGNTIYF
>TRBJ1-1|TRBV9|.|.
TGTGCCAGCAGCTCCTCGACTGGGAACACTGAAGCTTTCTTT
CASSSSTGNTEAFF
>TRBJ2-3|TRBV4-1|.|once
TGCGCCAGCAGCCGCCCGAGCATAGGGGTCCCCGATACGCAGTATTTT
CASSRPSIGVPDTQYF
>TRBJ2-7|TRBV18|.|.
TGTGCCAGCTCACCCATCACTGGCGTTCTCCCCTACGAGCAGTACTTC
CASSPITGVLPYEQYF
>TRBJ1-5|TRBV6-1|.|.
TGTGCCAGCAGTGAACCAGGCAATCAGCCCCAGCATTTT
CASSEPGNQPQHF
>TRBJ1-5|TRBV19|.|.
TGTGCCAGTAGTGCGGGGGCCTTTCAGCCCCAGCATTTT
CASSAGAFQPQHF
>TRBJ1-6|TRBV5-1|.|.
TGCGCCAGCAGCTTGGGGCAACGGGATAATTCACCCCTCCACTTT
CASSLGQRDNSPLHF
>TRBJ1-5|TRBV30|.|.
TGTGCCTGGACCCCGGGGCGGGGACCCCAGCATTTT
CAWTPGRGPQHF
>TRBJ2-3|TRBV2|TRBD2|.
TGTGCCAGCAGTTGGCTAGCGGGGGGGAGCACAGATACGCAGTATTTT
CASSWLAGGSTDTQYF
>TRBJ2-7|TRBV7-9|TRBD2|.
TGTGCCAGCAGCTCACGACTAGCGGGGGCTTACGAGCAGTACTTC
CASSSRLAGAYEQYF
>TRBJ1-1|TRBV7-9|.|.
TGTGCCAGCAGACTAGGAGCGGAAGGGGGCACTGAAGCTTTCTTT
CASRLGAEGGTEAFF
>TRBJ2-1|TRBV7-2|TRBD2|.
TGTGCCAGCAGCCTAAGGACTAGCGGGAGGAATGAGCAGTTCTTC
CASSLRTSGRNEQFF
>TRBJ1-5|TRBV19|.|.
TGTGCCAGTAGTGTCGACGGGGGCAATCAGCCCCAGCATTTT
CASSVDGGNQPQHF
>TRBJ1-2|TRBV7-8|TRBD1|.
TGTGCCAGCAGCTTACACCGGGACAGAAACTATGGCTACACCTTC
CASSLHRDRNYGYTF
>TRBJ2-7|TRBV7-2|TRBD1|.
TGTGCCAGCAGCCCCCAGGCAGGGGGCGCGGGCTACGAGCAGTACTTC
CASSPQAGGAGYEQYF
>TRBJ1-1|TRBV6-1|.|.
TGTGCCAGCAGCCTTGGGTTCACTGAAGCTTTCTTT
CASSLGFTEAFF
>TRBJ2-2|TRBV4-1|TRBD2|few
TGCGCCAGCAGCCAAGTTCGACTAGCGGGAGGAGCTGGGGAGCTGTTTTTT
CASSQVRLAGGAGELFF
>TRBJ1-5|TRBV6-5|.|.
TGTGCCAGCAGTTACTCAGGCGGGGTTCAGCCCCAGCATTTT
CASSYSGGVQPQHF
>TRBJ2-5|TRBV7-2|TRBD2|.
TGTGCCAGCAGCTTAGTGACTAGCGGGGGGGTGCTCCAAGAGACCCAGTACTTC
CASSLVTSGGVLQETQYF
>TRBJ1-1|TRBV25-1|.|.
TGTGCCAGCAGTGAAGGGGGGGTCGCCCCTGAAGCTTTCTTT
CASSEGGVAPEAFF
>TRBJ2-2|TRBV7-9|.|.
TGTGCCCGCAGGGGCGAGGGCGGGGAGCTGTTTTTT
CARRGEGGELFF
>TRBJ2-1|TRBV25-1|TRBD2|.
TGTGCCAGCAGTATTTTGACTAGCGGGAGTAACAATGAGCAGTTCTTC
CASSILTSGSNNEQFF
>TRBJ1-4|TRBV30|.|.
TGTGCCTGGACCCCCGGCGGGGGATTTCTAGCTCCAACTAATGAAAAACTGTTTTTT
CAWTPGGGFLAPTNEKLFF
>TRBJ1-1|TRBV6-5|.|few
TGTGCCAGCAGTTACTTGGGCCAGGGAGGGACTGAAGCTTTCTTT
CASSYLGQGGTEAFF
>TRBJ1-4|TRBV3-1/TRBV3-2|TRBD1|.
TGTGCCAGCAGCCAGGGGGGCGGGACAGGGGTATCTAATGAAAAACTGTTTTTT
CASSQGGGTGVSNEKLFF
>TRBJ2-1|TRBV9|TRBD1|few
TGTGCCAGCAGCACGGACAGGCACAATGAGCAGTTCTTC
CASSTDRHNEQFF
>TRBJ1-3|TRBV2|.|.
TGTGCCAGCAGTGAAGTTGGGGCCGCAGACACCATATATTTT
CASSEVGAADTIYF
>TRBJ1-1|TRBV11-2|.|.
TGTGCCAGCAGCCCCGGGACTCGGAGGACTGAAGCTTTCTTT
CASSPGTRRTEAFF
>TRBJ2-6|TRBV28|.|.
TGTGCCAGCATTCCCTGGGGACCCTCTGGGGCCAACGTCCTGACTTTC
CASIPWGPSGANVLTF
>TRBJ1-3|TRBV10-3|.|.
TGTGCCATCAGTGAGTCGAGGACGGCCGCTAGTAGAAACACCATATATTTT
CAISESRTAASRNTIYF
>TRBJ1-5|TRBV29-1|TRBD1|once
TGCAGCGTTGGACAGGGTACCGGCAATCAGCCCCAGCATTTT
CSVGQGTGNQPQHF
>TRBJ1-2|TRBV5-5|.|.
TGTGCCAGCAGATATGCCGGGACCGCTGAACCATATGGCTACACCTTC
CASRYAGTAEPYGYTF
>TRBJ2-6|TRBV4-1|TRBD1|once
TGCGCCAGCAGGGCAGGGGGCGCGTATTCTGGGGCCAACGTCCTGACTTTC
CASRAGGAYSGANVLTF
>TRBJ1-6|TRBV15|.|many
TGTGCCACCAGCACCACGAGGGATTCACCCCTCCACTTT
CATSTTRDSPLHF
>TRBJ2-7|TRBV12-1|.|.
TGTGCCAGCAGCTCTCACCAGGTAGTCTTCTCCTACGAGCAGTACTTC
CASSSHQVVFSYEQYF
>TRBJ2-6|TRBV6-6|TRBD1|.
TGTGCCAGCAGTCGCCGGGACAGGGGGCCTGGGGCCAACGTCCTGACTTTC
CASSRRDRGPGANVLTF
>TRBJ1-1|TRBV5-1|.|.
TGCGCCAGCAGCCTAATGGACCTGAACACTGAAGCTTTCTTT
CASSLMDLNTEAFF
>TRBJ2-2|TRBV28|TRBD1|few
TGTGCCAGCAGTTTCAGGTACAGGGGCACCGGGGAGCTGTTTTTT
CASSFRYRGTGELFF
>TRBJ1-5|TRBV18|.|.
TGTGCCAGCTCACCATCGTCCAGCAATCAGCCCCAGCATTTT
CASSPSSSNQPQHF
>TRBJ2-1|TRBV15|.|once
TGTGCCACCAGCAGACCACTCCCAGGATACAATGAGCAGTTCTTC
CATSRPLPGYNEQFF
>TRBJ1-4|TRBV12-5|TRBD1|.
TGTGCTAGTGGTTTGGTACAAGGGACAGTCCATAATGAAAAACTGTTTTTT
CASGLVQGTVHNEKLFF
>TRBJ1-6|TRBV6-6|.|.
TGTGCCAGCAGTTCGCACCAGGGGCCTAAGCTCTTT
CASSSHQGPKLF
>TRBJ1-3|TRBV9|.|once
TGTGCCAGCAGCCCAAGACCGTCCTCTGGAAACACCATATATTTT
CASSPRPSSGNTIYF